The rows below give T cell receptor beta chains drawn from one sample of a study of blood T cells in healthy people across ages. One entry per CDR3 protein, called by TCRdb with MiXCR from the 5' RACE reads. The top ten clones hold around 0.75% of a sample with fewer than 1,200,000 distinct CDR3 sequences, about 25% of them seen once. This same sample was also part of a study on T cells of mothers and their children.

Sequenced sample: blood. The receptors stem from a girl aged 2 to 9 in good health. CDR3s include the opening cysteine and the closing phenylalanine or tryptophan. Each record gives: D gene, V gene, clone size, J gene, CDR3 DNA, CDR3 protein. The D gene is left open where the match is weak. The size field is filled for only some rows; it gives once, few, many or a size class.

D: TRBD2; V: TRBV20-1; size: once; J: TRBJ2-7; DNA: TGCAGTGCTAGGGTCCCCAGCGCGGGGGGCTACGAGCAGTACTTC; CDR3: CSARVPSAGGYEQYF
D: .; V: TRBV29-1; size: .; J: TRBJ2-5; DNA: TGCAGCGTTGTTGAGGGTCTAGAAAAAGAGACCCAGTACTTC; CDR3: CSVVEGLEKETQYF
D: TRBD1; V: TRBV6-1; size: .; J: TRBJ1-2; DNA: TGTGCCAGCAAAGACCAAGGACAGGCGGGTTTTCATGGCTACACCTTC; CDR3: CASKDQGQAGFHGYTF
D: TRBD2; V: TRBV5-1; size: few; J: TRBJ2-7; DNA: TGCGCCAGCAGCTTGGAAGCGGGAGGGCCGAGCGAGCAGTACTTC; CDR3: CASSLEAGGPSEQYF
D: .; V: TRBV28; size: .; J: TRBJ2-3; DNA: TGTGCCAGCAGTTCCCCTTCCCTAAGCACAGATACGCAGTATTTT; CDR3: CASSSPSLSTDTQYF
D: .; V: TRBV7-2; size: .; J: TRBJ2-7; DNA: TGTGCCAGCAGCTTAGGGCACCAGTCCTACGAGCAGTACTTC; CDR3: CASSLGHQSYEQYF
D: TRBD2; V: TRBV5-8; size: once; J: TRBJ2-3; DNA: TGTGCCAGCAGTCCGGGACTAGTTATTTTCCCAGATACGCAGTATTTT; CDR3: CASSPGLVIFPDTQYF
D: .; V: TRBV4-1; size: .; J: TRBJ2-1; DNA: TGCGCCAGCAGCCAAGATGCGGTTTCTAGGTCCGTTGAGCAGTTCTTC; CDR3: CASSQDAVSRSVEQFF
D: .; V: TRBV5-1; size: .; J: TRBJ1-3; DNA: TGCGCCAGCAGCCGGGGCCAGGACAACTCTGGAAACACCATATATTTT; CDR3: CASSRGQDNSGNTIYF
D: TRBD1; V: TRBV28; size: .; J: TRBJ2-4; DNA: TGTGCCAGCAGTCCCGACAGGGGGCTGGACATTCAGTACTTC; CDR3: CASSPDRGLDIQYF
D: TRBD2; V: TRBV20-1; size: .; J: TRBJ2-5; DNA: TGCAGTGCTAGCGAGCGGGAGGGCCGGGGGACCCAGTACTTC; CDR3: CSASEREGRGTQYF
D: TRBD1; V: TRBV5-1; size: few; J: TRBJ2-6; DNA: TGCGCCAGCAGCTTGGAACAGGGGGCTGGGGCCAACGTCCTGACTTTC; CDR3: CASSLEQGAGANVLTF
D: .; V: TRBV6-5; size: .; J: TRBJ2-3; DNA: TGTGCCAGCAGTTACCGGCGGGACTGGGTAGATACGCAGTATTTT; CDR3: CASSYRRDWVDTQYF
D: .; V: TRBV2; size: few; J: TRBJ2-5; DNA: TGTGCCAGCTTGACGGGGACAACTGAGACCCAGTACTTC; CDR3: CASLTGTTETQYF
D: .; V: TRBV7-2; size: many; J: TRBJ2-1; DNA: TGTGCCAGCAGCTTAGATTGGGGGGCTGGACAGTTCTTC; CDR3: CASSLDWGAGQFF
D: .; V: TRBV27; size: .; J: TRBJ2-3; DNA: TGTGCCAGCAGCCCTCAGGGACCAGGTACAGATACGCAGTATTTT; CDR3: CASSPQGPGTDTQYF
D: .; V: TRBV5-6; size: .; J: TRBJ2-5; DNA: TGTGCCAGCAGCCGATTTATCCAAGAGACCCAGTACTTC; CDR3: CASSRFIQETQYF
D: .; V: TRBV29-1; size: few; J: TRBJ2-7; DNA: .; CDR3: CSVPSGRAVLGGEQYF
D: TRBD1; V: TRBV12-5; size: once; J: TRBJ1-1; DNA: TGTGCTAGTGGTTTGGTAATAAGCAGGGGGCTGGAGTTCGGGGGAGGTGAAGCTTTCTTT; CDR3: CASGLVISRGLEFGGGEAFF
D: .; V: TRBV6-2/TRBV6-3; size: few; J: TRBJ2-7; DNA: TGTGCCAGCAGTTCCCAGGCGACGGGGGAGCAGTACTTC; CDR3: CASSSQATGEQYF
D: .; V: TRBV10-3; size: .; J: TRBJ1-4; DNA: TGTGCCATCAGCCGGGGCAGGGGAGCAAGAGAAAAACTGTTTTTT; CDR3: CAISRGRGAREKLFF
D: TRBD1; V: TRBV10-3; size: .; J: TRBJ2-7; DNA: TGTGCCATCACCGGTCGGACAGGGGGCTACGAGCAGTACTTC; CDR3: CAITGRTGGYEQYF
D: .; V: TRBV27; size: .; J: TRBJ2-1; DNA: TGTGCCAGCAGGCTAATTAATGAGCAGTTCTTC; CDR3: CASRLINEQFF
D: .; V: TRBV15; size: few; J: TRBJ2-7; DNA: TGTGCCACCAGCACAGGGGTATCTTACGAGCAGTACTTC; CDR3: CATSTGVSYEQYF
D: .; V: TRBV12-3/TRBV12-4; size: .; J: TRBJ2-5; DNA: TGTGCCAGCAGTCCCCGGGACTCAGGGAGGGAGACCCAGTACTTC; CDR3: CASSPRDSGRETQYF
D: .; V: TRBV6-5; size: few; J: TRBJ1-1; DNA: TGTGCCAGCAGTCAAAATCTTGGGACGGGGGCCACTGAAGCTTTCTTT; CDR3: CASSQNLGTGATEAFF
D: .; V: TRBV6-1; size: few; J: TRBJ1-4; DNA: TGTGCCAGCTCGCGCAGTGTGGAGGGAGGGGTTTTTAATGAAAAACTGTTTTTT; CDR3: CASSRSVEGGVFNEKLFF
D: TRBD2; V: TRBV29-1; size: few; J: TRBJ2-3; DNA: TGCAGCGTTGAAGACTGGACTAGCGGGGGGGCCGCTCCTTTTGGGACGCAGTATTTT; CDR3: CSVEDWTSGGAAPFGTQYF
D: .; V: TRBV5-5; size: few; J: TRBJ2-3; DNA: TGTGCCAGCAGCTTGGTGACAACTAAGGATACGCAGTATTTT; CDR3: CASSLVTTKDTQYF
D: TRBD1; V: TRBV29-1; size: .; J: TRBJ2-1; DNA: TGCAGCGTTGAACGGACAGGGGAAGGATATGAGCAGTCCTTC; CDR3: CSVERTGEGYEQSF
D: .; V: TRBV7-2; size: few; J: TRBJ2-5; DNA: TGTGCCAGCAGCCTTTCGTCAGGAGGCCAGTACTTC; CDR3: CASSLSSGGQYF
D: TRBD1; V: TRBV10-3; size: few; J: TRBJ2-7; DNA: TGTGTCATCAGCGCCGACCTGACAGGGCTCGAGCAGTACTTC; CDR3: CVISADLTGLEQYF
D: .; V: TRBV29-1; size: .; J: TRBJ1-1; DNA: TGCAGCGTCAGGCAGGAGAACACTGAAGCTTTCTTT; CDR3: CSVRQENTEAFF
D: .; V: TRBV29-1; size: few; J: TRBJ1-4; DNA: TGCAGCGTTGCCTATTCACGTGAAAAACTGTTTTTT; CDR3: CSVAYSREKLFF
D: .; V: TRBV4-2; size: few; J: TRBJ2-5; DNA: TGTGCCAGCAGCCAAGACGTCGGGTTGGGGACCCAGTACTTC; CDR3: CASSQDVGLGTQYF
D: .; V: TRBV29-1; size: .; J: TRBJ1-5; DNA: TGCAGCGTTGGTCCCTATTATGAGGAGGGCAATCAGCCCCAGCATTTT; CDR3: CSVGPYYEEGNQPQHF
D: TRBD1; V: TRBV7-9; size: few; J: TRBJ1-2; DNA: TGTGCCAGCAGCCACCGGGACAGTCTTGGCTACACCTTC; CDR3: CASSHRDSLGYTF
D: TRBD1; V: TRBV7-3; size: .; J: TRBJ2-2; DNA: TGTGCCAGCAGCCCCTCGGGACAGGCTAGATTCGGGGAGCTGTTTTTT; CDR3: CASSPSGQARFGELFF
D: .; V: TRBV25-1; size: .; J: TRBJ1-2; DNA: TGTGCCAGCAGTCAACCTGGGACTAAGGGCTACACCTTC; CDR3: CASSQPGTKGYTF
D: .; V: TRBV28; size: .; J: TRBJ2-4; DNA: TGTGCCAGCAGTTCCCGGGGCATAAAAAACATTCAGTACTTC; CDR3: CASSSRGIKNIQYF
D: .; V: TRBV7-9; size: .; J: TRBJ2-5; DNA: TGTGCCAGCTCACATCGGGGGACCACGGAGACCCAGTACTTC; CDR3: CASSHRGTTETQYF
D: .; V: TRBV29-1; size: few; J: TRBJ1-1; DNA: TGCAGCGTTGCGGGTGGGTCAGGGAACACTGAAGCTTTCTTT; CDR3: CSVAGGSGNTEAFF
D: .; V: TRBV20-1; size: .; J: TRBJ1-5; DNA: TGCAGTGCCCGGACAGTCAATCAGCCCCAGCATTTT; CDR3: CSARTVNQPQHF
D: .; V: TRBV20-1; size: .; J: TRBJ2-7; DNA: TGCAGTGCTCGGGACCCAGCCTCTTACGAGCAGTACTTC; CDR3: CSARDPASYEQYF
D: .; V: TRBV18; size: few; J: TRBJ2-7; DNA: TGTGCCAGCTCACCAGGGTCCGTCGACGAGCGGTACTTC; CDR3: CASSPGSVDERYF
D: .; V: TRBV19; size: few; J: TRBJ1-2; DNA: TGTGCCAGTAGTATACGGGGAAAGGACTACACCTTC; CDR3: CASSIRGKDYTF